This TCR beta chain was sequenced for a study of cytomegalovirus exposure and HLA in healthy donors. PCR amplification relied on 60 Vbeta primers (plus 13 Jbeta primers). Produced via immunoSEQ multiplex PCR; TCRdb's table is partial and in-frame only. The sample holds 150,000 to 200,000 clones, about four fifths seen once. The germline gives CDR1 LGHNA, CDR2 YSLEER. V dropped 4 bases and J dropped 2 bases, with 13 bases sitting between them. The CDR3 covers 15 residues. The chain combines TRBV4-3 with TRBJ2-3; D unclear. This clonotype originated in a man in his forties in good health and CMV-seropositive. Sequencing input: PBMCs. The CDR3 protein is CASSRWSAYTDTQYF. In DNA form, the CDR3 reads TGCGCCAGCAGCCGTTGGAGCGCCTACACAGATACGCAGTATTTT.